The entry below describes one TCR beta chain. Its antigen remains unidentified. One end of the junction is discordant with germline, which a read error may explain. This sample is part of a study of cytomegalovirus exposure and HLA in healthy donors (dated by TCRdb to 2015 to 2018). Study-level background: According to an earlier analysis of 587 of the donors, about 179 million T cells yielded 100 million or so unique TCR beta sequences and approximately 300 Gb of sequence data. An early release covering some 640 HLA-typed donors comprised 300 to 350 gigabases of sequencing data and 85 million or so unique TCR sequences. Of the 398 genotyped donors, approximately 81% were placed in the genetic ancestry cluster associated with self-reported Caucasian donors. The study aimed to test whether cataloging public T cell receptors could reveal signatures of past pathogen exposure. Using immunosequencing, the study profiled T cell repertoires from fewer than 850 subjects and related those repertoires to cytomegalovirus serostatus. A separate validation cohort of 100 to 150 different subjects was used in addition to the approximately 640-subject first cohort. High-throughput TCR immunosequencing, statistical association of individual TCRs with disease status, and machine learning were combined to predict cytomegalovirus infection status. To study patterns of TCR occurrence, a later analysis re-analyzed previously published TCR beta repertoires from under 750 donors and added high-resolution HLA genotyping. Rather than drawing on any new phenotypic data, the later analysis identified candidate immune exposures from TCR beta sequences and the way those sequences occurred across donors. An earlier analysis of 500 to 650 of the donors applied high-throughput TCR beta sequencing to assess whether each TCR beta V gene segment acted as functional or pseudogenic. Donor age, sex, ethnicity and CMV serostatus were compiled alongside the repertoire data. Genome-wide SNP genotypes for about 65% of the 666 donors were used in a later genetic analysis, which treated that subset as a discovery cohort. Every discovery cohort repertoire had been produced on one sequencing platform. Both class I and class II loci were covered by HLA typing, at four-digit resolution. The number of typed donors differed by locus: about 620-630 for A, B, C, DRB1 and DQB1; approximately 520 for DQA1; 606 for DPA1; and some 470 for DPB1. A few DR-DQ haplotypes were handled as single units for association and clustering because linkage in the cohort was strong. Among roughly 370 genotyped donors of the cohort, an average of about 240,000 unique TCR beta nucleotide sequences were sequenced per donor, about a sixth of them non-productive.

The full study reports these points: For the cohort, immune exposure information was limited to CMV serostatus. Because counts were too low, roughly 17 rarely observed V segments, including chromosome 9 orphons, were left out of the earlier analysis of 587 of the donors. While some public TCRs were present in many individuals, most TCR sequences turned up only very rarely across donors. A later genetic analysis associated a missense DCLRE1C variant with V-gene and J-gene trimming of TCR beta chains, and an independent cohort replicated the association. The sequencing pipeline was judged likely to have produced a cluster of highly shared sequence variants as a technical artifact. Correlated functional status among segregating V segments might reflect linkage disequilibrium, but an unknown experimental factor could not be ruled out. A further reported finding was that TCR beta sequences accurately predicted the HLA-A and HLA-B alleles for most subjects in the first cohort. In a later analysis, several top co-occurrence clusters were reported to appear linked to parvovirus B19, influenza, CMV and Epstein-Barr virus. The authors suggested that the approach could potentially be generalized to other disease states and immunological phenotypes. Because HLA typing was missing for some donors at each locus, association tests included only the typed subset. A few of the identified cytomegalovirus-associated TCR beta chains were confirmed in vitro to be specific for cytomegalovirus antigens. In a later genetic analysis, fewer N-insertions in productive TCRs were reported among donors in an Asian-associated ancestry cluster than the roughly 670-donor mean. In an earlier analysis of around 600 of the donors, most TCR beta V segments were observed in productive rearrangements about 90% or about 30% of the time, broadly matching IMGT annotations. In this cohort, only TCR beta chains were sequenced, and detectable features were limited by the absence of alpha or paired-chain data. In a later analysis, HLA-associated TCR beta chains showed more clonal expansion and lower generation probabilities than non-associated chains that were equally common. In a later analysis, the rate of TCR association differed among HLA loci, with DRB1 alleles having the most associated TCRs and HLA-C alleles having the fewest. Assigning TCR associations to individual alleles was difficult when HLA alleles, especially DR and DQ, strongly co-occurred. According to a later analysis, most CMV-associated TCR beta chains appeared to be HLA-restricted, and the HLA associations seemed to be driven largely by CMV exposure. Presence/absence analyses assumed roughly uniform sequencing depth across donors, an assumption that may not hold. In the study, some 160 TCR beta chains were listed as associated with cytomegalovirus. The classifier was reported to diagnose cytomegalovirus status with high specificity and sensitivity in both the original and validation cohorts. In a later analysis, around 15,000 TCR beta sequences were associated with specific HLA alleles at a false discovery rate of 0.05.

Library prep was done by the immunoSEQ multiplex PCR assay. For the multiplex PCR, a mixture combining 60 forward primers for TCR Vbeta segments and 13 reverse primers for TCR Jbeta segments was used. A multiplex PCR assay on genomic DNA amplified the CDR3 region of rearranged TCR beta genes. Amplified TCR beta libraries were sequenced as 87-base-pair reads on the Illumina HiSeq System. Per the original workflow: A later analysis tallied 80 million to 95 million unique TCR beta chains across the 700 or so repertoires, and about 10 million of those chains were shared by two or more donors. Raw reads were error-corrected and collapsed into unique sequences by a nearest-neighbor algorithm in which closely related sequences were merged to remove PCR and sequencing errors. Alignment of CDR3 sequences to IMGT reference sequences was used to assign V, D and J gene segments. Each retained sequence needed at least a six-nucleotide match to both a V gene segment and a J gene segment. Rearrangements were classified as productive when the CDR3 lacked stop codons and remained in frame with V and J, and all other rearrangements were classified as non-productive. Following IMGT convention, CDR3 was defined as the stretch from the second conserved V-encoded cysteine to the conserved J-encoded phenylalanine. In an earlier analysis of around 600 of the donors, sequences lacking an unambiguous match to a single V gene segment were excluded. In an earlier analysis of around 600 of the donors, V segments were called functional above 56.7% productive rearrangements and were called segregating when the between-donor standard deviation exceeded 5%. A statistical classification framework was developed to diagnose cytomegalovirus status using the catalog of TCR beta chain sequences. V and J gene assignment, in a later analysis, came from comparing TCR nucleotide sequences with IMGT/GENE-DB human TR gene sequences. Using the TCRdist pipeline, a later analysis assigned CDR3 sequences along with most-parsimonious VDJ recombination scenarios. A later analysis defined each TCR beta chain by its CDR3 amino acid sequence plus V-gene family, and excluded reads lacking a unique V-gene family. A later analysis removed several hundred highly shared, low-generation-probability nucleotide sequences to deal with suspected cross-contamination and a sequencing artifact. For each public chain, a later analysis derived a clonal expansion index from normalized ranks of inferred template counts within each repertoire. In a later analysis, generation probabilities were computed using a VDJ recombination model fitted to out-of-frame rearrangements, and the results were checked against IGoR. Hypergeometric tests were used in a later analysis to score TCR-TCR, TCR-HLA and TCR-CMV co-occurrence, with a repertoire-size bias correction applied to the TCR pairs. False discovery rates were estimated in a later analysis by permuting HLA or CMV assignments 20 times. In a later analysis, co-occurring TCRs were grouped with DBSCAN, and TCRdist sequence similarity was added when clustering was performed within HLA-allele-positive subsets. Co-occurrence clustering excluded repertoires with fewer than 30,000 or more than 120,000 public chains, plus five with anomalous nucleotide sharing. Sourced from immuneACCESS, this table was stored by TCRdb with only in-frame sequences that have V and J called. A share of the clones is absent; for the studies checked, an unresolved V gene accounts for under half, and the remainder has no known explanation. V, J and clone size are taken as reported in that table, and D and trimming were inferred from the DNA itself. This sample holds roughly 200,000 clones; 55% to 75% were observed only once. The ten largest make up 2.6% of the sample.

The cohort comprised hundreds of healthy bone marrow donors. Cohort members were all nominally healthy when sampled, although unrecorded immune exposures were likely present. The donor tested CMV seropositive and was one of the 289 seropositive cohort members. A peripheral blood sample was collected from each donor, and TCR beta sequencing was performed on peripheral blood mononuclear cells. Genomic DNA extraction from the blood cell samples was performed with the Qiagen DNeasy Blood Extraction Kit. This clonotype was sampled from a man between 40 and 49 years old in good health and CMV-seropositive. What was sequenced was PBMCs.

The DNA sequence follows: TGTGCCGGCAGTGAACACTCTATACCAGATACGCAGTATTTT. The translation is CAGSEHSIPDTQYF. This receptor chain uses TRBV6-1 and TRBJ2-3, with no reliable assignment of the D segment. The germline V gene encodes CDR1 MNHNS and CDR2 SASEGT. The CDR3 runs 14 residues from the cysteine to the phenylalanine. Just CDR3 DNA is preserved here, 42 bases in frame from base 1.